Listed below are T cell receptor beta chains from one sample, sequenced in a study of identical twins. TCRdb redid the calling of the 5' RACE reads with MiXCR, one entry per CDR3 protein. The sample lists just under 550,000 distinct CDR3 sequences, approximately 16% occurring once. The sample also formed part of further work on yellow fever vaccine responses in identical twins.

Sequencing was carried out using CD4+ T cells sorted from blood. The receptors stem from a young woman in good health. Each CDR3 is given with its conserved first and last residue. The order of the fields is CDR3 protein, CDR3 DNA, J gene, clone size, V gene, D gene. A D gene is named only where the DNA matches it firmly. A row's size may be missing; if present it is once, few, many or a size class.

CASSQETVNYGYTF	TGTGCCAGCAGCCAAGAGACCGTCAACTATGGCTACACCTTC	TRBJ1-2	few	TRBV3-1	.
CASSATGAPNQPQHF	TGTGCCAGCAGCGCTACAGGGGCGCCCAATCAGCCCCAGCATTTT	TRBJ1-5	.	TRBV27	TRBD1
CASRNRQGSEAFF	TGTGCCAGCAGGAACAGACAGGGTTCAGAAGCTTTCTTT	TRBJ1-1	few	TRBV6-1	TRBD1
CSVVVGTAIYNEQFF	TGCAGCGTTGTGGTGGGGACAGCCATATACAATGAGCAGTTCTTC	TRBJ2-1	.	TRBV29-1	TRBD1
CASSRVIRRGYTF	TGTGCCAGCAGCCGAGTTATTCGGAGGGGCTACACCTTC	TRBJ1-2	.	TRBV7-9	.
CASSIETTSGSSEFF	TGTGCCAGTAGTATAGAGACTACTAGCGGGAGCTCGGAGTTCTTC	TRBJ2-1	few	TRBV19	TRBD2
CSAARYNEQFF	TGCAGTGCCGCCCGATACAATGAGCAGTTCTTC	TRBJ2-1	.	TRBV20-1	.
CASSPGISSNQPQHF	TGTGCCAGCAGCCCAGGGATATCTAGCAATCAGCCCCAGCATTTT	TRBJ1-5	.	TRBV5-5	.
CASSSSGSRNEQFF	TGTGCCAGCAGTTCTAGCGGGAGTCGCAATGAGCAGTTCTTC	TRBJ2-1	many	TRBV28	TRBD2
CASSSDGRVRGEETQYF	TGTGCCAGCAGCTCGGATGGCAGGGTGCGGGGGGAAGAGACCCAGTACTTC	TRBJ2-5	once	TRBV7-9	TRBD2
CASSLSGALNEQFF	TGTGCCAGCAGCTTATCCGGGGCCCTTAATGAGCAGTTCTTC	TRBJ2-1	.	TRBV7-9	.
CASSGRGGQGLSPLHF	TGTGCCAGCAGCGGCCGAGGGGGACAGGGGCTTTCACCCCTCCACTTT	TRBJ1-6	few	TRBV6-1	TRBD1
CASSSANWGKGHNEQFF	TGTGCCAGCAGCTCCGCAAACTGGGGTAAAGGTCACAATGAGCAGTTCTTC	TRBJ2-1	.	TRBV7-2	.
CASSPPGLALYNEQFF	TGCGCCAGCAGCCCGCCGGGACTAGCGCTTTACAATGAGCAGTTCTTC	TRBJ2-1	.	TRBV5-1	TRBD2
CASRGPRRSTDTQYF	TGTGCCAGCAGGGGCCCCAGGAGGAGCACAGATACGCAGTATTTT	TRBJ2-3	few	TRBV2	.
CASSSRQGNTGELFF	TGTGCCAGCAGTTCCAGACAGGGGAACACCGGGGAGCTGTTTTTT	TRBJ2-2	few	TRBV12-3/TRBV12-4	TRBD1
CSVEEDRGLAGWLGYNEQFF	TGCAGCGTTGAAGAGGATCGGGGACTAGCGGGCTGGCTCGGCTACAATGAGCAGTTCTTC	TRBJ2-1	many	TRBV29-1	TRBD2
CASSVGSKGRRNEQFF	TGTGCCAGCAGCGTAGGATCGAAAGGGAGGAGGAATGAGCAGTTCTTC	TRBJ2-1	few	TRBV9	.
CASTPGDRGFANYGYTF	TGTGCCAGCACCCCGGGGGACAGGGGGTTTGCCAACTATGGCTACACCTTC	TRBJ1-2	.	TRBV12-3/TRBV12-4	TRBD1
CASSSRTGKGNEQFF	TGTGCCAGCAGCTCCCGGACAGGGAAGGGCAATGAGCAGTTCTTC	TRBJ2-1	few	TRBV5-8	TRBD1
CSARDEDSRRSPLHF	TGCAGTGCTAGAGATGAGGACTCTAGGAGATCACCCCTCCACTTT	TRBJ1-6	few	TRBV20-1	.
CASSFQESDTDTQYF	TGTGCCAGCAGTTTCCAAGAGAGTGATACAGATACGCAGTATTTT	TRBJ2-3	.	TRBV28	.
CASSQDWDRKAGQPQHF	TGTGCCAGCAGCCAAGATTGGGACAGGAAGGCTGGGCAGCCCCAGCATTTT	TRBJ1-5	.	TRBV4-2	TRBD1
CASSFEGSSYNEQFF	TGCGCCAGCAGCTTCGAGGGGAGCTCCTACAATGAGCAGTTCTTC	TRBJ2-1	few	TRBV5-1	.
CSSSLTPGAYGYTF	TGCTCCAGCAGTTTAACCCCAGGGGCTTATGGCTACACCTTC	TRBJ1-2	once	TRBV12-3/TRBV12-4	.
CAISEPTSGRTYEQYF	TGTGCCATCAGTGAGCCGACTAGCGGGAGGACCTACGAGCAGTACTTC	TRBJ2-7	few	TRBV10-3	TRBD2
CASSERTGTDSPLHF	TGTGCCAGCTCAGAAAGGACAGGGACCGATTCACCCCTCCACTTT	TRBJ1-6	.	TRBV18	TRBD1
CASSPQMSSGNTIYF	TGCGCCAGCAGCCCGCAGATGAGCTCTGGAAACACCATATATTTT	TRBJ1-3	.	TRBV5-1	.
CASNPGSYGYTF	TGTGCCAGCAACCCGGGTTCCTATGGCTACACCTTC	TRBJ1-2	.	TRBV7-9	.
CASSTARGPWVGYTF	TGTGCCAGCAGCACGGCACGAGGACCCTGGGTGGGCTACACCTTC	TRBJ1-2	.	TRBV7-9	.
CASSPSGGQPGELFF	TGTGCCAGCAGTCCCTCTGGGGGGCAACCCGGGGAGCTGTTTTTT	TRBJ2-2	.	TRBV6-1	.
CASSQDGRANEQFF	TGTGCCAGCAGCCAAGATGGGCGGGCGAATGAGCAGTTCTTC	TRBJ2-1	.	TRBV4-2	.
CSASGGMNTEAFF	TGCAGTGCTAGTGGTGGCATGAACACTGAAGCTTTCTTT	TRBJ1-1	.	TRBV20-1	.
CASSSTPQGGQETQYF	TGTGCCAGCAGCTCAACACCACAGGGGGGTCAGGAGACCCAGTACTTC	TRBJ2-5	.	TRBV7-9	TRBD1
CASRQTGGSYNEQFF	TGTGCCAGCAGACAAACAGGGGGCTCCTACAATGAGCAGTTCTTC	TRBJ2-1	.	TRBV6-1	TRBD1
CSAVRALNSPLHF	TGCAGTGCTGTACGGGCGCTGAATTCACCCCTCCACTTT	TRBJ1-6	few	TRBV20-1	.
CASSPSRLASRETQYF	TGCGCCAGCAGCCCCTCAAGACTAGCGAGTAGGGAGACCCAGTACTTC	TRBJ2-5	few	TRBV5-1	TRBD2
CATSVSGGRADTQYF	TGTGCCACCAGCGTTAGCGGTGGCAGGGCAGATACGCAGTATTTT	TRBJ2-3	few	TRBV24-1	.
CASSNLGGINTEAFF	TGTGCCAGCAGTAACCTCGGGGGTATCAACACTGAAGCTTTCTTT	TRBJ1-1	.	TRBV6-5	.
CAITKGLAGGTDTQYF	TGTGCCATCACCAAGGGACTAGCGGGGGGCACAGATACGCAGTATTTT	TRBJ2-3	.	TRBV10-3	TRBD2